The clone carrying this T cell receptor beta chain was counted a few times. Its target is not known. MiXCR, applied by TCRdb to the 5' RACE reads, yields one record per CDR3 protein. The sample has roughly 370,000 distinct CDR3 sequences, approximately 20% seen once. CDR3 size: 15 residues. CDR1 and CDR2 (germline): SGDLS, YYNGEE. V lost 3 bases and J 0 bases, leaving 10 bases between the germline ends. The data derive from a study of CD8 T cells in ankylosing spondylitis. Study-wide findings and caveats: For ankylosing spondylitis blood, a TCR beta motif of under 10 highly homologous variants appeared characteristic.

This TCR derives from a male donor with ankylosing spondylitis. Sequencing was done on a sample of blood, either unsorted or a sorted T cell fraction (not recorded which). This chain uses TRBV9 with TRBJ1-3, with unresolved D. The CDR3 DNA follows: TGTGCCAGCAGCGGACCCTATACCTCTGGAAACACCATATATTTT. It translates to CASSGPYTSGNTIYF.